The 22 T cell receptor beta chains presented below share a single source sample, sequenced in a study of breast tumors, draining lymph nodes, adjacent tissues. Axillary draining lymph nodes of breast cancer patients supplied the node samples. Each CDR3 protein gets one entry after TCRdb re-called the multiplex PCR reads with MiXCR. Seen here are around 250,000 distinct CDR3 sequences, less than 35% observed once, and the top ten hold approximately 3.3%. Sequencing was done on a sample of axillary lymph node tissue. These receptors were obtained from a female donor with breast cancer. Some clones in this sample may be carry-over from other donors' samples.

This clonotype has at least ten counts. The rearrangement links TRBV19 to TRBJ1-6, with a possible D match to TRBD1 (6 bases). This CDR3 spans 14 amino acids. Germline CDR1 is LNHDA and CDR2 is SQIVND (reference sequence). V lost 6 bases, J lost 9 bases, and 15 bases lay in between. CDR3: CASRGGGAPSPLHF. The CDR3 DNA is TGTGCCAGTAGAGGGGGGGGGGCCCCTTCACCCCTCCACTTT.

This clonotype was detected only a few times. The chain links TRBV28 to TRBJ2-5; TRBD1 aligns across 9 bases. The J segment lost 4 bases and the V segment lost 4 bases, leaving 13 bases of the junction unmatched. Germline values: CDR1 MDHEN, CDR2 SYDVKM. This CDR3 is built from 17 residues. The CDR3 region has the DNA TGTGCCAGCAGTTCCGGGACAGGGAAGGGGCACGGAGAGACCCAGTACTTC. The encoded protein is CASSSGTGKGHGETQYF.

The chain carries TRBV10-3 and TRBJ1-4; D unresolved. The CDR3 loop spans 10 amino acids. V was cut by 6 bases and J by 8 bases, with 4 bases left in between. CDR1 is ENHRY, CDR2 SYGVKD, per germline. CDR3 residues: CAISDEKLFF. DNA of the CDR3: TGTGCCATCAGCGACGAAAAACTGTTTTTT.

DNA for the CDR3: TGTGCCAGTCAGTCTAGCGGGCACTCCGAGCAGTACTTC. Translation gives CASQSSGHSEQYF. The chain couples TRBV11-3 to TRBJ2-7; 8 nucleotides agree with TRBD2. Germline-derived CDR1 and CDR2 are SGHNT and YENEEA. This CDR3 has 13 amino acids. V dropped 9 bases and J dropped 6; count of bases not matched to a gene: 10.

This clonotype showed up many times. The V gene is TRBV29-1, the J gene TRBJ2-5; D not certain. Looked up from germline, CDR1 is SQVTM and CDR2 is ANQGSEA. The CDR3 is 12 amino acids. V lost 1 base, J lost 2 bases, and 5 bases lay in between. This chain's CDR3 is CSVEGDQETQYF. In DNA, the CDR3 is TGCAGCGTTGAAGGGGATCAAGAGACCCAGTACTTC.

This sequence joins TRBV25-1 and TRBJ2-3; tentatively, D is TRBD2 (5 bases). Germline values: CDR1 MGHDK, CDR2 SYGVNS. The CDR3 covers 14 residues. The CDR3 reads CARGGLLGTDTQYF. The CDR3 DNA is TGTGCTAGAGGTGGACTTTTGGGCACAGATACGCAGTATTTT.

This clonotype was seen ten or more times. This chain connects TRBV25-1 to TRBJ2-2, with D perhaps TRBD1 or TRBD2 (5 bases each). Trimming cost V 6 bases and J 6 bases, with 14 bases left between them. The CDR3 sequence is 14 residues long. Per germline, CDR1 MGHDK and CDR2 SYGVNS. In DNA form, the CDR3 reads TGTGCCAGCAGGAGGGGCTCGTGGGCCGGGGAGCTGTTTTTT. Encoded protein: CASRRGSWAGELFF.

Many counts were recorded for this clonotype. The chain joins TRBV20-1 to TRBJ1-4; D perhaps matches TRBD1 (5 bases). Trimming removed 0 bases at V and 15 bases at J, with 20 bases between. CDR1 is DFQATT and CDR2 is SNEGSKA in the germline V gene (reference sequence). There are 14 residues in the CDR3. The DNA of the CDR3 is TGCAGTGCTAGAGATCCCTCGCAGGGTGAAAGGGTGTTTTTT. This sequence encodes CSARDPSQGERVFF.

This clonotype was seen ten or more times. This chain uses TRBV20-1 with TRBJ2-7; D is uncertain. There are 16 residues in the CDR3. Germline CDR1 reads DFQATT; CDR2 reads SNEGSKA (reference sequence). Trimming left V 0 bases short and J 2 bases short, with 17 bases between. CDR3 residues: CSARDRRNSRTYEQYF. In nucleotides, the CDR3 is TGCAGTGCTAGAGATAGAAGGAATAGCCGCACCTACGAGCAGTACTTC.

This clonotype has ten or more counts. The rearrangement links TRBV12-3 or TRBV12-4 to TRBJ2-1, with a tentative D call TRBD1 (5 bases). This CDR3 has 14 residues. The V end lost 1 base, the J end lost 2 bases, and 6 bases lay between the germline ends. CDR3 in DNA: TGTGCCAGCAGTTTAGGGACAACCTACAATGAGCAGTTCTTC. Translating it yields CASSLGTTYNEQFF.

Many counts were recorded for this clonotype. V is TRBV3-1 and J is TRBJ2-5, with 8 nucleotides matching TRBD1. V shed 3 bases and J 5 bases; nucleotides not matched to a gene: 17. Germline CDR1 is LGHDT and CDR2 is YNNKEL (reference sequence). The length of the CDR3 is 18 residues. The CDR3, as DNA: TGTGCCAGCAGCCACGGACTCGGACAGGGTGGAAGGTGGGAGACCCAGTACTTC. Translation: CASSHGLGQGGRWETQYF.

At least ten counts were recorded for this clonotype. This sequence joins TRBV24-1 and TRBJ2-1, with unresolved D. Trimming removed 3 bases from V and 6 bases from J, with 2 bases in between. The CDR3 is 11 residues long. Germline CDR1 is KGHDR and CDR2 is SFDVKD. This CDR3 is CATSDTNEQFF. The CDR3 coding sequence is TGTGCCACCAGTGATACCAATGAGCAGTTCTTC.

This clonotype was detected only a few times. The chain joins TRBV6-1 to TRBJ2-3; D ambiguous. The germline V gene has CDR1 MNHNS and CDR2 SASEGT. CDR3 size: 14 residues. V lost 6 bases to trimming and J lost 1 base, with 11 bases between them. CDR3 region: CASSNYGRTDTQYF. The CDR3 bases are TGTGCCAGCAGCAACTATGGGCGCACAGATACGCAGTATTTT.

This clonotype was detected a few times. A read error may explain this, as a much larger clone is one base away. This rearrangement joins TRBV20-1 to TRBJ1-2, with D possibly matching TRBD1 (5 bases). Trimming cost V 2 bases and J 10 bases, with 17 bases left between them. Per germline, CDR1 DFQATT and CDR2 SNEGSKA (reference sequence). This CDR3 is built from 13 residues. As DNA, the CDR3 is TGCAGTGCTAGATATGCACAGGCGGATGCCTACACCTTC. Residues: CSARYAQADAYTF.

At least ten counts were recorded for this clonotype. This chain joins TRBV7-9 and TRBJ1-2; TRBD1 matches at 9 bases. J gave up 6 bases and V 5 bases, and 4 bases lay outside the gene matches. There are 13 residues in the CDR3. The germline V gene encodes CDR1 SEHNR and CDR2 FQNEAQ (reference sequence). The CDR3 is CASSRDRGNGYTF. The CDR3 coding sequence is TGTGCCAGCAGCCGAGACAGGGGGAATGGCTACACCTTC. Full variable domain (rest looked up from reference TRBV7-9 and TRBJ1-2): DTGVSQNPRHKITKRGQNVTFRCDPISEHNRLYWYRQTLGQGPEFLTYFQNEAQLEKSRLLSDRFSAERPKGSFSTLEIQRTEQGDSAMYLCASSRDRGNGYTFGSGTRLTVV.

For this clonotype: A much larger clone is a single base away; this may be a read error. The gene calls are TRBV7-8 and TRBJ2-5; 7 bases map to TRBD1. The CDR3 is 15 residues long. CDR1 and CDR2 from the germline V gene are SGHVS and FQNEAQ. The CDR3 DNA reads TGTGCCAGCAGCCCCCGGACAGGCACACAAGAGACCCAGCACTTC. Amino acids: CASSPRTGTQETQHF. Full variable domain (rest looked up from reference TRBV7-8 and TRBJ2-5): GAGVSQSPRYKVAKRGQDVALRCDPISGHVSLFWYQQALGQGPEFLTYFQNEAQLDKSGLPSDRFFAERPEGSVSTLKIQRTQQEDSAVYLCASSPRTGTQETQHFGPGTRLLVL.

This clonotype was recorded at least ten times. This sequence joins TRBV7-9 and TRBJ2-7; 12 bases are a match to TRBD2. The CDR3 loop spans 14 amino acids. Germline V gives CDR1 SEHNR, CDR2 FQNEAQ (reference sequence). V shed 5 bases and J 3 bases; nucleotides not matched to a gene: 2. CDR3 loop: CASSEGLAGYEQYF. The DNA for the CDR3 is TGTGCCAGCAGCGAGGGACTAGCGGGCTACGAGCAGTACTTC.

In its sample, this clonotype was seen a few times. This chain joins TRBV6-2 or TRBV6-3 and TRBJ2-2; unclear D gene. Trimming took off 2 bases at V and 2 bases at J, with 9 bases between the two ends. Germline CDR1 MNHEY, CDR2 SVGEGT. This CDR3 has 15 residues. This chain's CDR3 is CASSYLGSNTGELFF. The CDR3 DNA sequence: TGTGCCAGCAGTTACCTCGGTTCCAACACCGGGGAGCTGTTTTTT.

This clonotype was found many times. The rearrangement links TRBV7-8 to TRBJ2-3; the D is unclear. Germline CDR1 reads SGHVS; CDR2 reads FQNEAQ. Trimming left V 1 base short and J 2 bases short, with 4 bases between. The CDR3 consists of 13 residues. The CDR3, as DNA: TGTGCCAGCAGCTTAGACCACACAGATACGCAGTATTTT. Translated: CASSLDHTDTQYF.

This clonotype was counted ten times or more. The chain couples TRBV7-9 to TRBJ2-2; weak D call: TRBD2 (5 bases). This CDR3 region has 13 residues. CDR1 and CDR2 from the germline V gene are SEHNR and FQNEAQ (reference sequence). Trimming pared 8 bases from V and 5 bases from J, leaving 12 bases between. Here the CDR3 reads CASGNSETGELFF. CDR3 DNA: TGTGCCAGCGGGAATAGCGAAACCGGGGAGCTGTTTTTT.

This clonotype occurred many times. DNA of the CDR3: TGCAGTGCCGAGACGCTAAACATTCAGTACTTC. This codes for CSAETLNIQYF. The chain links TRBV20-1 to TRBJ2-4; D ambiguous. Germline V CDR1 and CDR2: DFQATT, SNEGSKA (reference sequence). V was cut by 6 bases and J by 6 bases, with 9 bases left in between. The CDR3 spans 11 residues.

The chain joins TRBV20-1 to TRBJ1-1, with a tentative D call TRBD1 (5 bases). CDR1 and CDR2 from the germline V gene are DFQATT and SNEGSKA (reference sequence). V was clipped by 6 bases and J by 7 bases, with 18 bases between them. The CDR3 contains 13 residues. The CDR3 is CSAPGGGTGEAFF. CDR3 DNA sequence: TGCAGTGCCCCGGGTGGGGGGACGGGTGAAGCTTTCTTT.